This is a list of T cell receptor beta chains from one sample in a study of cytomegalovirus exposure and HLA in healthy donors. Sequenced by immunoSEQ multiplex PCR; TCRdb stores in-frame clones only, minus some. The sample carries a few hundred thousand clones, around 90% recorded once. The sample consisted of PBMCs. Receptors originate from a woman younger than 35 in good health and CMV-seronegative. CDR3s include the opening cysteine and the closing phenylalanine or tryptophan. Each record gives: D gene, J gene, V gene, clone size, CDR3 protein, CDR3 DNA. The D gene is left open where the match is weak. The size of a clone is reported for some rows only, either as once, few or many, or as a class for expanded clones.

>-|TRBJ2-3|TRBV29-1|-
CSGFLRESSTDTQYF
TGCAGTGGGTTCCTCCGGGAAAGCAGCACAGATACGCAGTATTTT
>-|TRBJ1-4|TRBV11-2|-
CASSLDGATNEKLFF
TGTGCCAGCAGCTTAGACGGGGCAACTAATGAAAAACTGTTTTTT
>TRBD2|TRBJ2-1|TRBV7-7|-
CASSSGGGNEQFF
TGTGCCAGCAGCTCTGGGGGGGGAAATGAGCAGTTCTTC
>TRBD2|TRBJ2-3|TRBV18|-
CASSPRGSGESDTQYF
TGTGCCAGCTCACCCCGGGGTAGCGGGGAGTCAGATACGCAGTATTTT
>-|TRBJ1-2|TRBV4-1|-
CASSQEPGWRGYTF
TGCGCCAGCAGCCAAGAACCAGGCTGGCGTGGCTACACCTTC
>-|TRBJ2-3|TRBV5-4|-
CASSLGVSRTGTDTQYF
TGTGCCAGCAGCTTGGGGGTTTCTAGGACTGGCACAGATACGCAGTATTTT
>TRBD1|TRBJ2-7|TRBV11-2|-
CASSLGQGVGEQYF
TGTGCCAGCAGCTTAGGACAGGGGGTTGGAGAGCAGTACTTC
>-|TRBJ1-1|TRBV7-8|-
CASSSDFVLEAFF
TGTGCCAGCAGCTCAGACTTCGTACTTGAAGCTTTCTTT
>-|TRBJ1-2|TRBV9|-
CASTREAYGYTF
TGTGCCAGCACCAGGGAGGCCTATGGCTACACCTTC
>TRBD2|TRBJ2-1|TRBV6-5|few
CASSMGLAGDNEQFF
TGTGCCAGCAGTATGGGACTAGCGGGGGACAATGAGCAGTTCTTC
>-|TRBJ2-1|TRBV15|once
CATSRPDLFIYNEQFF
TGTGCCACCAGCAGACCGGACTTATTCATCTACAATGAGCAGTTCTTC
>TRBD1|TRBJ1-1|TRBV19|-
CASSQRTGDIKTEAFF
TGTGCCAGTAGCCAGCGGACAGGGGACATCAAAACTGAAGCTTTCTTT
>-|TRBJ1-6|TRBV18|-
CASSSREGSYNSPLHF
TGTGCCAGCTCCTCACGGGAAGGCTCCTATAATTCACCCCTCCACTTT
>-|TRBJ1-1|TRBV5-4|-
CASRIGENTEAFF
TGTGCCAGCAGGATAGGGGAGAACACTGAAGCTTTCTTT
>-|TRBJ1-5|TRBV27|-
CASSSFGQPQHF
TGTGCCAGCAGTTCCTTCGGTCAGCCCCAGCATTTT
>-|TRBJ1-5|TRBV19|-
CASSEPNQPQHF
TGTGCCAGTAGCGAGCCGAATCAGCCCCAGCATTTT
>TRBD2|TRBJ2-5|TRBV10-3|-
CAIKVSGAQETQYF
TGTGCCATCAAGGTTAGCGGGGCCCAAGAGACCCAGTACTTC
>-|TRBJ2-5|TRBV13|-
CATYLFQETQYF
TGTGCCACCTACTTATTCCAAGAGACCCAGTACTTC
>TRBD2|TRBJ2-3|TRBV10-2|once
CASRELSGVWYF
TGCGCCAGCAGGGAACTTAGCGGGGTGTGGTATTTT
>-|TRBJ1-5|TRBV7-8|-
CASSLAQGRVNQPQHF
TGTGCCAGCAGCTTAGCTCAGGGTAGGGTCAATCAGCCCCAGCATTTT
>-|TRBJ1-4|TRBV6-1|-
CASSEIRATNEKLFF
TGTGCCAGCAGTGAAATCCGAGCAACTAATGAAAAACTGTTTTTT
>TRBD1|TRBJ2-6|TRBV7-2|-
CASSLTGGSGANVLTF
TGTGCCAGCAGCTTGACAGGGGGCTCTGGGGCCAACGTCCTGACTTTC
>TRBD2|TRBJ2-7|TRBV4-1|-
CASSQEAGVSSYEQYF
TGCGCCAGCAGCCAAGAGGCGGGAGTTTCCTCCTACGAGCAGTACTTC
>-|TRBJ1-4|TRBV4-1|-
CASSQAQGEAEKLFF
TGCGCCAGCAGCCAAGCTCAGGGCGAGGCTGAAAAACTGTTTTTT
>-|TRBJ2-5|TRBV5-1|-
CASSSGQPETQYF
TGCGCCAGCAGCTCTGGACAGCCAGAGACCCAGTACTTC
>-|TRBJ2-7|TRBV5-6|-
CASSLGDNEQYF
TGTGCCAGCAGCTTGGGGGACAACGAGCAGTACTTC
>TRBD1|TRBJ2-7|TRBV2|-
CASSRPGQGTYEQYF
TGTGCCAGCAGCCGGCCGGGACAGGGGACCTACGAGCAGTACTTC
>-|TRBJ1-5|TRBV2|-
CASSENRMGNQPQHF
TGTGCCAGCAGTGAGAACAGGATGGGCAATCAGCCCCAGCATTTT